Detailed here is one T cell receptor (beta chain). The data were taken from a study of blood T cell repertoires in COVID-19. Sequencing used immunoSEQ multiplex PCR; TCRdb keeps in-frame clones, though not all of them. Counted here are approximately 90,000 clones, about 77% occurring once; the ten biggest clones make up 6.3%. The V gene's germline CDR1 is ENHRY and CDR2 SYGVKD. Trimming removed 2 bases from V and 5 bases from J, with 18 bases in between. The CDR3 has 16 residues. The chain uses TRBV10-3 and TRBJ2-5; TRBD1 is a possible D gene (7 bases). Sequencing was performed on peripheral blood. This receptor was taken from a man in his sixties or seventies with COVID-19, enrolled during active disease. DNA for the CDR3: TGTGCCATCAGTGAGCCGGGACAGTTGGAGGGGGAGACCCAGTACTTC. This translates into CAISEPGQLEGETQYF.